The 20 T cell receptor beta chains reported below all come from one sample, sequenced in a study of blood T cell repertoires in COVID-19. Data came from immunoSEQ multiplex PCR; TCRdb stores just in-frame clones and leaves some out. Altogether around 53,000 clones are present, 84% being singletons, with the ten largest covering about 15%. What was sequenced was peripheral blood. The source of these receptors is a man in his 70s with active COVID-19.

The chain recombines TRBV6-5 with TRBJ2-5; TRBD2 aligns across 7 bases. J was trimmed by 10 bases and V by 8 bases; bases with no gene match: 10. The CDR3 covers 12 residues. Germline-derived CDR1 and CDR2 are MNHEY and SVGAGI. This chain's CDR3 is CASRTGGKGQYF. The CDR3 nucleotides are TGTGCCAGCCGCACGGGGGGAAAGGGCCAGTACTTC.

This clone is medium-sized in the sample. The chain carries TRBV5-1 and TRBJ2-7, with TRBD2 matching over 9 bases. Germline-derived CDR1 and CDR2 are SGHRS and YFSETQ. The V and J ends lost 4 bases and 3 bases, in that order; junction bases with no gene match: 5. The CDR3 runs to 14 residues. CDR3 DNA sequence: TGCGCCAGCAGCCCTACGACTAGCGGCTACGAGCAGTACTTC. Its translation is CASSPTTSGYEQYF.

This clone was found a few times. The rearrangement links TRBV7-2 to TRBJ1-5; D remains unclear. The CDR3 is made up of 15 amino acids. With 5 bases removed from V and 0 bases from J, the gap between germline ends came to 11 bases. CDR1 and CDR2 from the germline V gene are SGHTA and FQGNSA. CDR3 amino acids: CASSAWTSSNQPQHF. CDR3 nucleotide sequence: TGTGCCAGCAGCGCTTGGACTAGTAGCAATCAGCCCCAGCATTTT. Full variable domain (remainder filled in from reference TRBV7-2 and TRBJ1-5): GAGVSQSPSNKVTEKGKDVELRCDPISGHTALYWYRQSLGQGLEFLIYFQGNSAPDKSGLPSDRFSAERTGGSVSTLTIQRTQQEDSAVYLCASSAWTSSNQPQHFGDGTRLSIL.

V usage is TRBV5-1 and J usage is TRBJ1-2; the D gene is possibly TRBD1 (5 bases). The V and J ends lost 4 bases and 3 bases respectively, with 13 bases between them. The CDR3 covers 14 residues. The germline V gene has CDR1 SGHRS and CDR2 YFSETQ. The CDR3 bases are TGCGCCAGCAGCGTCGCGGGGCTCGACTATGGCTACACCTTC. Translating gives CASSVAGLDYGYTF.

The chain uses TRBV11-2 and TRBJ1-1; 9 bases are shared with TRBD1. CDR1 SGHAT and CDR2 FQNNGV come from the germline V gene. V lost 5 bases to trimming and J lost 1 base; unmatched junction nucleotides: 14. This CDR3 is 18 amino acids long. The CDR3 sequence: CASSAWRDREYRNTEAFF. For the CDR3, the DNA is TGTGCCAGCAGCGCATGGAGGGACAGGGAATATAGGAACACTGAAGCTTTCTTT.

This chain uses TRBV18 with TRBJ2-5; the D gene is possibly TRBD2 (6 bases). The CDR3 has 14 residues. Per the germline V gene, CDR1 is KGHSH and CDR2 is LQKENI. Trimming stripped 2 bases from V and 6 bases from J, with 13 bases between. The CDR3 sequence is CASSPEQGGKTQYF. CDR3 coding DNA: TGTGCCAGCTCACCAGAGCAGGGCGGGAAGACCCAGTACTTC.

The chain carries TRBV6-2 or TRBV6-3 and TRBJ2-7; TRBD2 aligns across 7 bases. J gave up 0 bases and V 5 bases, and 7 bases lay outside the gene matches. The CDR3 loop spans 15 amino acids. Germline V CDR1 and CDR2: MNHEY, SVGEGT. CDR3 nucleotide sequence: TGTGCCAGCAGTACCTGGGGGGGGAGCTCCTACGAGCAGTACTTC. Encoded protein: CASSTWGGSSYEQYF.

The CDR3 spells CASSVAGRKREDQYF. CDR3 DNA: TGTGCCAGCAGTGTTGCCGGCCGCAAGCGGGAGGACCAGTACTTC. The chain links TRBV2 to TRBJ2-5; 9 bases are a match to TRBD2. CDR3 size: 15 residues. V trimming: 4 bases; J trimming: 10 bases; junction bases outside the gene matches: 13. Germline V gene data show CDR1 as SNHLY and CDR2 as FYNNEI.

The V gene is TRBV4-3, the J gene TRBJ1-4; 11 positions agree with TRBD1. This CDR3 has 16 amino acids. Germline trimming cut 1 base from V and 8 bases from J; bases unmatched to any gene: 6. The germline gives CDR1 LGHNA, CDR2 YSLEER. The CDR3 reads CASSQVRGQGAEKLFF. The DNA of the CDR3 is TGCGCCAGCAGCCAAGTAAGAGGACAGGGGGCAGAAAAACTGTTTTTT.

The rearrangement joins TRBV9 to TRBJ1-1; weak D call: TRBD1 (5 bases). This CDR3 has 15 amino acids. Germline CDR1 and CDR2: SGDLS and YYNGEE. Trimming took 0 bases from V and 0 from J, leaving 9 bases between them. CDR3 sequence: CASSVADSMNTEAFF. In nucleotides, the CDR3 is TGTGCCAGCAGCGTAGCTGACAGTATGAACACTGAAGCTTTCTTT.

The chain recombines TRBV11-2 with TRBJ2-1; D remains unclear. This CDR3 spans 15 amino acids. Germline V lookup: CDR1 SGHAT, CDR2 FQNNGV. The ends were cut back, 0 bases at V and 4 bases at J, with 10 bases in the middle. The CDR3 spells CASSLDVAVYNEQFF. The CDR3 nucleotides are TGTGCCAGCAGCTTAGATGTGGCCGTATACAATGAGCAGTTCTTC. Together with reference TRBV11-2 and TRBJ2-1, the CDR3 gives the full variable domain: EAGVAQSPRYKIIEKRQSVAFWCNPISGHATLYWYQQILGQGPKLLIQFQNNGVVDDSQLPKDRFSAERLKGVDSTLKIQPAKLEDSAVYLCASSLDVAVYNEQFFGPGTRLTVL.

This clone occurred a few times. The chain recombines TRBV14 with TRBJ2-1, with D possibly TRBD2 on 6 matching bases. CDR1 and CDR2 from the germline V gene are SGHDN and FVKESK. V gave up 0 bases and J gave up 4 bases, with 28 bases separating them. The CDR3 has 21 amino acids. The CDR3 DNA reads TGTGCCAGCAGCCAAGATCTAGCCTTTGGAGGGGTCCTTGACAGTTACAATGAGCAGTTCTTC. This gives the protein CASSQDLAFGGVLDSYNEQFF.

This chain joins TRBV5-4 and TRBJ2-1; 12 bases are a match to TRBD1. CDR1 is SGHNT, CDR2 YYREEE, per germline (reference sequence). CDR3 length: 15 amino acids. V shed 3 bases, J shed 8 bases, and the junction held 6 bases outside the gene matches. In DNA form, the CDR3 reads TGTGCCAGCAGCTCCGGGACAGGGGGCAAGTATGAGCAGTTCTTC. Translated, it gives CASSSGTGGKYEQFF.

The chain links TRBV7-3 to TRBJ2-3; 10 nucleotides line up with TRBD2. CDR3 length: 15 residues. From germline, CDR1 is SGHTA and CDR2 FQGTGA. Trimming at V came to 2 bases and at J to 4 bases, leaving 3 bases not matched to a gene. DNA for the CDR3: TGTGCCAGCAGCTTAGGGCTAGCGGGAGCAGATACGCAGTATTTT. It translates to CASSLGLAGADTQYF.

This clone has a single count. The rearrangement uses TRBV5-4 and TRBJ1-3, with TRBD1 matching over 8 bases. Germline CDR1 SGHNT, CDR2 YYREEE (reference sequence). CDR3 length equals 14 residues. V lost 7 bases to trimming and J lost 2 bases; unmatched junction nucleotides: 5. CDR3 loop: CASSVDRAGNTIYF. CDR3 DNA: TGTGCCAGCTCGGTGGACAGGGCTGGAAACACCATATATTTT.

The chain carries TRBV9 and TRBJ2-5; TRBD1 is a possible D gene (6 bases). CDR1 and CDR2 from the germline V gene are SGDLS and YYNGEE. V was cut by 2 bases and J by 2 bases, with 7 bases left in between. The CDR3 is 13 residues long. Here the CDR3 DNA reads TGTGCCAGCAGCGTCGGACAGCAAGAGACCCAGTACTTC. It specifies CASSVGQQETQYF.

The chain combines TRBV7-9 with TRBJ1-1, with TRBD1 matching 11 bases. The CDR3 has 15 residues. Per germline, CDR1 SEHNR and CDR2 FQNEAQ (reference sequence). With V trimmed by 5 bases and J by 5 bases, 7 bases remained unmatched. CDR3 coding DNA: TGTGCCAGCAGCCCCTCCGGGACAGGGGGGACTGAAGCTTTCTTT. It is translated as CASSPSGTGGTEAFF.

The chain employs TRBV10-3 and TRBJ1-5, with D possibly being TRBD1 (5 bases). Germline values: CDR1 ENHRY, CDR2 SYGVKD. The length of the CDR3 is 15 residues. Trimming left V 0 bases short and J 9 bases short, with 15 bases between. Written as DNA, the CDR3 is TGTGCCATCAGTGAGTCTTTAAGCGACCAGGGGCCCCAGCATTTT. This gives the protein CAISESLSDQGPQHF.

V and J are TRBV30 and TRBJ2-7; 12 bases map to TRBD2. CDR3 length: 15 amino acids. The V segment lost 4 bases and the J segment 2 bases; nucleotides outside the gene matches: 6. Germline V lookup: CDR1 GTSNPN, CDR2 SVGIG (reference sequence). CDR3 amino acids: CAWTTSGRPPYEQYF. The CDR3 nucleotides are TGTGCCTGGACTACTAGCGGGAGGCCACCCTACGAGCAGTACTTC. Combining the CDR3 with reference TRBV30 and TRBJ2-7 gives the whole variable domain SQTIHQWPATLVQPVGSPLSLECTVEGTSNPNLYWYRQAAGRGLQLLFYSVGIGQISSEVPQNLSASRPQDRQFILSSKKLLLSDSGFYLCAWTTSGRPPYEQYFGPGTRLTVT.

The chain carries TRBV3-1 (or the pseudogene TRBV3-2) and TRBJ2-7, with 7 positions matching TRBD1. The germline gives CDR1 LGHDT, CDR2 YNNKEL (reference sequence). This CDR3 is built from 14 residues. V lost 2 bases, J lost 4 bases, and 5 bases stayed unmatched. The CDR3 nucleotides read TGTGCCAGCAGCCAACTTGACAGGGATTACGAGCAGTACTTC. Residues: CASSQLDRDYEQYF.